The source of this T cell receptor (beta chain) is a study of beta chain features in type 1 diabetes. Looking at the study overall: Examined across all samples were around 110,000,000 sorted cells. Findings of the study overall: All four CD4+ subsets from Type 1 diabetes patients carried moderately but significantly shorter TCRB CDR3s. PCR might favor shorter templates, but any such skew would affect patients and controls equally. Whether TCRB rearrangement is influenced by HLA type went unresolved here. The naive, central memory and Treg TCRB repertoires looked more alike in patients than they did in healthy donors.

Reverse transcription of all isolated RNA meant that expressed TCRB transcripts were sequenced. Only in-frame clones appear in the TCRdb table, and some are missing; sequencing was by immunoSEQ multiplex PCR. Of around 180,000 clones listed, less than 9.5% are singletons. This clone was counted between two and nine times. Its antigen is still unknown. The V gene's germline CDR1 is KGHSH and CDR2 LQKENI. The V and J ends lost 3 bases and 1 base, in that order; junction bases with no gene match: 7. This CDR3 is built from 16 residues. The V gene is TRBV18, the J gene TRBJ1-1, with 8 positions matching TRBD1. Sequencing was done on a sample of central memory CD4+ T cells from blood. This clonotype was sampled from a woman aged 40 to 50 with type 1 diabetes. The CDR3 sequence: CASSPTRGLGNTEAFF. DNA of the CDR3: TGTGCCAGCTCACCTACCAGGGGGCTTGGGAACACTGAAGCTTTCTTT.